These 29 T cell receptor beta chains originate from one sample sequenced in a study of control samples from healthy donors and cancer patients. Sequencing used immunoSEQ multiplex PCR; TCRdb keeps in-frame clones, though not all of them. The sample includes approximately 130,000 clones, around 87% of them seen just once. The source material was blood. These receptor sequences come from a man aged 35 to 55 in good health.

The chain carries TRBV5-1 and TRBJ1-3; D unresolved. Per the germline V gene, CDR1 is SGHRS and CDR2 is YFSETQ. Between the trimmed V and J ends, which lost 0 bases and 0 bases, there was a span of 10 bases. This CDR3 has 16 amino acids. The CDR3 is CASSLGGSDSGNTIYF. The DNA of the CDR3 is TGCGCCAGCAGCTTGGGTGGGTCGGACTCTGGAAACACCATATATTTT. Looking up the rest from reference TRBV5-1 and TRBJ1-3 gives the full variable domain: KAGVTQTPRYLIKTRGQQVTLSCSPISGHRSVSWYQQTPGQGLQFLFEYFSETQRNKGNFPGRFSGRQFSNSRSEMNVSTLELGDSALYLCASSLGGSDSGNTIYFGEGSWLTVV.

This sequence joins TRBV30 and TRBJ1-3, with TRBD1 as a possible D gene (5 bases). The CDR3 sequence is 15 residues long. Per germline, CDR1 GTSNPN and CDR2 SVGIG (reference sequence). V was cut by 0 bases and J by 6 bases, with 15 bases left in between. The CDR3 loop is CAWSVYGTSLNTIYF. In DNA, the CDR3 is TGTGCCTGGAGTGTATATGGGACCAGTTTAAACACCATATATTTT.

The genes are TRBV2 and TRBJ1-3, with D possibly being TRBD1 (5 bases). V was cut by 6 bases and J by 0 bases, with 9 bases left in between. CDR3 size: 14 residues. Germline CDR1 SNHLY, CDR2 FYNNEI. CDR3 nucleotides: TGTGCCAGCAGCCGGGACTTCTCTGGAAACACCATATATTTT. Translation gives CASSRDFSGNTIYF.

In this sample, this clone turned up many times. This sequence joins TRBV7-6 and TRBJ2-5, with 11 bases fitting TRBD1. The germline gives CDR1 SGHVS, CDR2 FNYEAQ. This CDR3 spans 16 amino acids. V was clipped by 5 bases and J by 6 bases; unmatched bases: 11. The CDR3 region is CASSVGTGGMGKTQYF. CDR3 bases: TGTGCCAGCAGCGTCGGGACAGGGGGGATGGGAAAGACCCAGTACTTC.

This clone occurred a few times. The V call is TRBV15, the J call TRBJ2-6; D may be TRBD1 (5 bases). The germline CDR1 and CDR2 sequences are LNHNV and YYDKDF (reference sequence). The CDR3 extends over 17 amino acids. Trimming took 1 base from V and 0 from J, leaving 10 bases between them. The CDR3 is CATSRGTGSSGANVLTF. CDR3 bases: TGTGCCACCAGCAGAGGTACAGGTAGCTCTGGGGCCAACGTCCTGACTTTC. Combining the CDR3 with reference TRBV15 and TRBJ2-6 gives the whole variable domain DAMVIQNPRYQVTQFGKPVTLSCSQTLNHNVMYWYQQKSSQAPKLLFHYYDKDFNNEADTPDNFQSRRPNTSFCFLDIRSPGLGDTAMYLCATSRGTGSSGANVLTFGAGSRLTVL.

The rearrangement joins TRBV15 to TRBJ2-7, with 10 bases matching TRBD1. CDR3 length: 13 residues. Germline V CDR1 and CDR2: LNHNV, YYDKDF (reference sequence). After removal of 6 bases from V and 4 bases from J, the junction contained 3 bases not matched to a gene. This chain's CDR3 is CATSRDRGYEQYF. The CDR3 nucleotides are TGTGCCACCAGTAGGGACAGGGGTTACGAGCAGTACTTC.

The chain uses TRBV7-9 and TRBJ1-3; tentatively, D is TRBD1 (6 bases). Per germline, CDR1 SEHNR and CDR2 FQNEAQ (reference sequence). There are 15 residues in the CDR3. V was pared by 4 bases and J by 4 bases, with 14 bases between. The CDR3 coding sequence is TGTGCCAGCAGCTCCCTCAGGGGTGCAGGAAACACCATATATTTT. Its translation is CASSSLRGAGNTIYF.

This clone was recorded once. The chain carries TRBV6-5 and TRBJ1-1; D is unresolved. The germline V gene encodes CDR1 MNHEY and CDR2 SVGAGI. The length of the CDR3 is 16 residues. The germline V and J ends were trimmed by 1 base and 1 base, with 13 bases remaining between them. CDR3 nucleotide sequence: TGTGCCAGCAGTTACTTGCCCCCTAGAGCGAACACTGAAGCTTTCTTT. This gives the protein CASSYLPPRANTEAFF.

The genes are TRBV6-1 and TRBJ1-6; D uncertain. V lost 3 bases and J lost 14, with 14 bases in between. The CDR3 has 13 amino acids. The germline CDR1 and CDR2 sequences are MNHNS and SASEGT. The DNA of the CDR3 is TGTGCCAGCAGTGAGGCTTCCCTCTTAGCCCTCCACTTT. This encodes CASSEASLLALHF.

This chain connects TRBV30 to TRBJ2-2; 9 nucleotides line up with TRBD1. The germline V gene encodes CDR1 GTSNPN and CDR2 SVGIG (reference sequence). Trimming removed 3 bases from V and 8 bases from J; junction bases left unmatched: 4. This CDR3 region has 13 residues. This CDR3 reads CAWRGTGSGELFF. The CDR3 DNA reads as TGTGCCTGGAGGGGGACAGGGTCTGGGGAGCTGTTTTTT.

In its sample, this clone was seen once. This rearrangement joins TRBV15 to TRBJ2-1; D tentatively reads TRBD1 or TRBD2 (5 bases each). The CDR3 sequence is 14 residues long. The germline CDR1 and CDR2 sequences are LNHNV and YYDKDF (reference sequence). Trimming pared 1 base from V and 8 bases from J, leaving 12 bases between. CDR3 protein: CATSRGGDGHEQFF. Here the CDR3 DNA reads TGTGCCACCAGCAGAGGAGGGGACGGGCATGAGCAGTTCTTC.

The chain has TRBV13 and TRBJ1-1, with D unclear. This CDR3 is built from 15 residues. V was trimmed by 0 bases and J by 3 bases, leaving 11 bases between them. Germline V gene data show CDR1 as PRHDT and CDR2 as FYEKMQ (reference sequence). The CDR3 spells CASSLGGGGDTEAFF. The CDR3 bases are TGTGCCAGCAGCTTAGGGGGAGGCGGGGACACTGAAGCTTTCTTT.

The chain recombines TRBV7-9 with TRBJ2-3, with 12 bases matching TRBD2. V was clipped by 8 bases and J by 6 bases; unmatched bases: 6. Germline CDR1 SEHNR, CDR2 FQNEAQ (reference sequence). CDR3 length: 14 amino acids. CDR3 coding DNA: TGTGCCAGCCTAGCGGGGGGGGCGGGCGATACGCAGTATTTT. Residues: CASLAGGAGDTQYF.

This clone came up once. V and J are TRBV28 and TRBJ1-2; D is possibly TRBD1 (5 bases). The V gene's germline CDR1 is MDHEN and CDR2 SYDVKM. Between the trimmed V and J ends, which lost 3 bases and 8 bases, there was a span of 10 bases. This CDR3 spans 12 amino acids. In DNA, the CDR3 is TGTGCCAGCAGTTTTTCAGGGTACGGCTACACCTTC. It encodes CASSFSGYGYTF.

CDR3 protein: CASSLVRVSGETQYF. The CDR3 DNA follows: TGCGCCAGCAGCCTTGTTAGAGTATCCGGGGAGACCCAGTACTTC. V and J are TRBV5-1 and TRBJ2-5; D unclear. Trimming removed 4 bases at V and 5 bases at J, with 18 bases between. Germline CDR1 reads SGHRS; CDR2 reads YFSETQ. The CDR3 totals 15 residues.

This clone was counted once. V gene TRBV3-1 (or the pseudogene TRBV3-2) combines with J gene TRBJ1-5; D remains ambiguous. CDR3 length: 12 amino acids. Deletions cut 4 bases from V and 7 bases from J, with 8 bases between. Germline V gene lookup returns CDR1 LGHDT and CDR2 YNNKEL (reference sequence). The CDR3 loop is CASSRGNQPQHF. The CDR3 bases are TGTGCCAGCAGCCGAGGGAACCAGCCCCAGCATTTT.

This clone was counted only a few times. The chain carries TRBV5-4 and TRBJ1-2; D gene uncertain. CDR1 and CDR2 from the germline V gene are SGHNT and YYREEE (reference sequence). CDR3 length: 13 amino acids. V lost 0 bases and J 7 bases, leaving 10 bases between the germline ends. The CDR3 nucleotides are TGTGCCAGCAGCTTGGTGGGCGTCGGTGGCTACACCTTC. As protein: CASSLVGVGGYTF.

The V call is TRBV29-1, the J call TRBJ1-1; D not resolved. Germline-derived CDR1 and CDR2 are SQVTM and ANQGSEA. This CDR3 is built from 12 residues. Trimming removed 6 bases at V and 0 bases at J, with 8 bases between. The CDR3 bases are TGCAGCGTGGGCAGCTTGAACACTGAAGCTTTCTTT. This encodes CSVGSLNTEAFF. Combining the CDR3 with reference TRBV29-1 and TRBJ1-1 gives the whole variable domain SAVISQKPSRDICQRGTSLTIQCQVDSQVTMMFWYRQQPGQSLTLIATANQGSEATYESGFVIDKFPISRPNLTFSTLTVSNMSPEDSSIYLCSVGSLNTEAFFGQGTRLTVV.

The chain joins TRBV6-4 to TRBJ2-1; 8 nucleotides line up with TRBD1. After removal of 5 bases from V and 4 bases from J, the junction contained 4 bases not matched to a gene. The CDR3 is made up of 14 amino acids. CDR1 is MRHNA and CDR2 is SNTAGT in the germline V gene. CDR3 nucleotide sequence: TGTGCCAGCAGTAGGACAGGGACATACAATGAGCAGTTCTTC. This sequence encodes CASSRTGTYNEQFF.

This clone was found a few times. The chain recombines TRBV11-3 with TRBJ2-1, with 8 bases identical to TRBD2. Germline trimming cut 2 bases from V and 8 bases from J; bases unmatched to any gene: 8. The length of the CDR3 is 15 residues. Germline-derived CDR1 and CDR2 are SGHNT and YENEEA. The DNA for the CDR3 is TGTGCCAGCAGCTTAAGGAGCGGGGGTATGGATGAGCAGTTCTTC. Translation gives CASSLRSGGMDEQFF.

The V call is TRBV5-1, the J call TRBJ1-5, with a possible D match to TRBD1 (6 bases). Per the germline V gene, CDR1 is SGHRS and CDR2 is YFSETQ. Between the trimmed V and J ends, which lost 2 bases and 4 bases, there was a span of 10 bases. The CDR3 has 14 amino acids. In nucleotides, the CDR3 is TGCGCCAGCAGCTTACAGGGTCGGAATCAGCCCCAGCATTTT. Translated, it gives CASSLQGRNQPQHF. The full variable domain, with the rest looked up from reference TRBV5-1 and TRBJ1-5, is KAGVTQTPRYLIKTRGQQVTLSCSPISGHRSVSWYQQTPGQGLQFLFEYFSETQRNKGNFPGRFSGRQFSNSRSEMNVSTLELGDSALYLCASSLQGRNQPQHFGDGTRLSIL.

The chain combines TRBV2 with TRBJ1-2; tentative D call: TRBD1 (6 bases). V lost 6 bases to trimming and J lost 0 bases, with 14 bases between them. This CDR3 is built from 15 residues. Germline-derived CDR1 and CDR2 are SNHLY and FYNNEI. The CDR3 reads CASRRGEGANYGYTF. In DNA, the CDR3 is TGTGCCAGCAGAAGGGGGGAGGGGGCTAACTATGGCTACACCTTC.

The V and J genes are TRBV4-3 and TRBJ1-3, with unresolved D. The CDR3 sequence is 15 residues long. Trimming cost V 2 bases and J 0 bases, with 8 bases left between them. Germline-derived CDR1 and CDR2 are LGHNA and YSLEER. The CDR3 protein is CASSQLQLSGNTIYF. CDR3 in DNA: TGCGCCAGCAGCCAACTCCAGCTCTCTGGAAACACCATATATTTT.

The rearrangement links TRBV6-1 to TRBJ1-4; no clear D gene. V lost 0 bases and J lost 4, with 9 bases in between. The CDR3 loop spans 15 amino acids. Germline CDR1 is MNHNS and CDR2 is SASEGT. The CDR3 DNA is TGTGCCAGCAGTGAAGCCGGACGGCATAATGAAAAACTGTTTTTT. Translation gives CASSEAGRHNEKLFF.

The J gene is TRBJ2-2, the V gene TRBV12-5; unclear D gene. V gave up 1 base and J gave up 4 bases, with 7 bases separating them. Germline-derived CDR1 and CDR2 are LGHNT and FRNRAP. The CDR3 is made up of 14 amino acids. The CDR3 sequence is CASGLEGTTGELFF. The DNA for the CDR3 is TGTGCTAGTGGTTTGGAGGGAACCACCGGGGAGCTGTTTTTT.

This clone was seen a single time. The V and J genes are TRBV9 and TRBJ2-5; 11 bases map to TRBD2. This CDR3 contains 17 residues. J gave up 3 bases and V 4 bases, and 11 bases lay outside the gene matches. CDR1 and CDR2 from the germline V gene are SGDLS and YYNGEE. Here the CDR3 reads CASSIRLAGGREETQYF. The CDR3 region has the DNA TGTGCCAGCAGCATCCGTTTAGCGGGGGGGCGGGAAGAGACCCAGTACTTC.

This clone was detected once. The chain links TRBV5-6 to TRBJ1-2, with D possibly TRBD1 on 5 matching bases. This CDR3 is built from 14 residues. V lost 4 bases and J 2 bases, leaving 12 bases between the germline ends. The V gene's germline CDR1 is SGHDT and CDR2 YYEEEE. The CDR3 is CASSPPDRNYGYTF. The CDR3 coding sequence is TGTGCCAGCAGCCCCCCTGACAGAAACTATGGCTACACCTTC.

The chain has TRBV2 and TRBJ1-4, with D uncertain. The CDR3 is 16 residues long. Germline values: CDR1 SNHLY, CDR2 FYNNEI. V lost 3 bases and J lost 2, with 13 bases in between. The CDR3 loop is CASSDSGFGTNEKLFF. The CDR3 DNA reads as TGTGCCAGCAGTGATTCGGGATTTGGGACTAATGAAAAACTGTTTTTT.

J is TRBJ2-3 and V is TRBV18; D is possibly TRBD2 (6 bases). From germline, CDR1 is KGHSH and CDR2 LQKENI. The CDR3 consists of 17 residues. Trimming removed 1 base from V and 0 bases from J, with 14 bases in between. Here the CDR3 DNA reads TGTGCCAGCTCACCACGTGCCGGCGGGACTAGCACAGATACGCAGTATTTT. Translation gives CASSPRAGGTSTDTQYF.